One and the same sample provided the 27 T cell receptor beta chains below, sequenced in a study of blood T cell repertoires in COVID-19. Profiling relied on immunoSEQ multiplex PCR, and the TCRdb table lists in-frame clones only, not all of them. The sample has more than 300,000 clones, under 95% seen once. Sequenced: peripheral blood. These receptors all come from a woman under 30 who had recovered from COVID-19.

This clone was detected only a few times. This chain links TRBV29-1 with TRBJ2-2; 13 bases are a match to TRBD2. V lost 8 bases, J lost 2 bases, and 8 bases stayed unmatched. Germline V CDR1 and CDR2: SQVTM, ANQGSEA. There are 16 residues in the CDR3. The CDR3 nucleotides are TGCAGCACTAAAGGACTAGCGGGAGATAACACCGGGGAGCTGTTTTTT. Protein: CSTKGLAGDNTGELFF.

This clone was observed a single time. The gene calls are TRBV19 and TRBJ2-5, with TRBD2 identical over 7 bases. From germline, CDR1 is LNHDA and CDR2 SQIVND (reference sequence). V lost 5 bases and J lost 1; bases outside the gene matches: 4. The CDR3 has 14 residues. The DNA of the CDR3 is TGTGCCAGTAGTGGGGGAGGGAGCCAAGAGACCCAGTACTTC. It codes for CASSGGGSQETQYF.

The rearrangement uses TRBV23-1 and TRBJ1-2, with 7 nucleotides matching TRBD1. TRBV23-1 is an open reading frame whose function is uncertain. This CDR3 spans 13 amino acids. V lost 7 bases and J lost 7; bases outside the gene matches: 9. The chain's CDR3 is CASIPQGGSGYTF. The CDR3 DNA reads TGCGCCAGCATCCCCCAGGGGGGCTCTGGCTACACCTTC.

A single count supports this clone. The chain links TRBV7-8 to TRBJ2-4, with 8 bases fitting TRBD2. Unmatched junction bases numbered 15, after V lost 6 bases and J lost 2 bases. The CDR3 contains 18 residues. Germline assignment: CDR1 SGHVS and CDR2 FQNEAQ. The CDR3 sequence: CASRPLPLERETKNIQYF. The DNA of the CDR3 is TGTGCCAGCAGGCCGCTCCCTCTGGAGCGGGAGACCAAAAACATTCAGTACTTC.

The chain joins TRBV27 to TRBJ2-7; D might be TRBD2 (6 bases). The CDR3 has 14 residues. The V end was cut by 5 bases, the J end by 7 bases, with 18 bases between. Germline assignment: CDR1 MNHEY and CDR2 SMNVEV (reference sequence). The CDR3 DNA reads as TGTGCCAGCAGTCCTACTAGCCGTATCGGGGAGCAGTACGTC. It specifies CASSPTSRIGEQYV.

This chain joins TRBV2 and TRBJ1-2; D not certain. In germline, CDR1 is SNHLY, CDR2 FYNNEI. The CDR3 loop spans 13 amino acids. The V end lost 4 bases, the J end lost 2 bases, and 8 bases lay between the germline ends. In DNA form, the CDR3 reads TGTGCCAGCAGTGGTGAGATAAACTATGGCTACACCTTC. It translates to CASSGEINYGYTF.

This clone was detected a few times. The genes are TRBV7-9 and TRBJ1-2, with D perhaps TRBD1 (5 bases). Germline V CDR1 and CDR2: SEHNR, FQNEAQ (reference sequence). The V end was cut by 1 base, the J end by 4 bases, with 13 bases between. The CDR3 totals 15 residues. The CDR3 DNA reads TGTGCCAGCAGCTTAGATGGGGGGTCTGGCTATGGCTACACCTTC. This gives the protein CASSLDGGSGYGYTF.

The CDR3 sequence: CASRPDRGDTQYF. Written as DNA, the CDR3 is TGTGCCAGCAGGCCAGACAGGGGGGATACGCAGTATTTT. The chain uses TRBV2 and TRBJ2-3; 9 bases are shared with TRBD1. The CDR3 covers 13 residues. V was clipped by 6 bases and J by 6 bases; unmatched bases: 4. The germline gives CDR1 SNHLY, CDR2 FYNNEI.

The chain has TRBV19 and TRBJ1-5; possibly TRBD1 for D (5 bases). In germline, CDR1 is LNHDA, CDR2 SQIVND (reference sequence). The CDR3 has 16 residues. V was clipped by 5 bases and J by 5 bases, with 19 bases between them. The CDR3 protein is CASSATHQGNDQPQHF. For the CDR3, the DNA is TGTGCCAGTAGTGCAACCCACCAGGGAAATGATCAGCCCCAGCATTTT.

The V gene is TRBV5-1, the J gene TRBJ2-3; 12 bases agree with TRBD2. CDR3 length equals 15 residues. The V and J ends lost 6 bases and 4 bases, in that order; junction bases with no gene match: 6. Germline loops: CDR1 SGHRS, CDR2 YFSETQ. The CDR3 protein is CASKASGRAADTQYF. The CDR3 DNA follows: TGCGCCAGCAAGGCTAGCGGGAGGGCCGCAGATACGCAGTATTTT.

The V and J genes are TRBV6-2 or TRBV6-3 and TRBJ2-7, with 10 nucleotides matching TRBD2. The germline CDR1 and CDR2 sequences are MNHEY and SVGEGT. Trimming removed 2 bases from V and 0 bases from J; junction bases left unmatched: 4. The CDR3 sequence is 16 residues long. Here the CDR3 DNA reads TGTGCCAGCAGTTACCTTAGCGGGGGGACCTCCTACGAGCAGTACGTC. Translation gives CASSYLSGGTSYEQYV.

The chain carries TRBV4-3 and TRBJ2-1; 7 nucleotides line up with TRBD1. The V and J ends lost 0 bases and 6 bases, in that order; junction bases with no gene match: 8. This CDR3 comprises 16 residues. CDR1 is LGHNA, CDR2 YSLEER, per germline. CDR3: CASSQDYSGQINEQFF. CDR3 DNA sequence: TGCGCCAGCAGCCAAGATTATTCGGGACAGATCAATGAGCAGTTCTTC.

The rearrangement uses TRBV19 and TRBJ1-1, with a tentative D call TRBD1 (5 bases). CDR1 is LNHDA, CDR2 SQIVND, per germline (reference sequence). CDR3 length: 15 amino acids. The germline V and J ends were trimmed by 7 bases and 3 bases, with 18 bases remaining between them. The CDR3 reads CASIPPGGTYTEAFF. CDR3 DNA: TGTGCCAGTATCCCCCCGGGGGGGACCTACACTGAAGCTTTCTTT.

The chain is built from TRBV6-2 or TRBV6-3 and TRBJ2-7, with 10 bases fitting TRBD2. Germline V gene lookup returns CDR1 MNHEY and CDR2 SVGEGT. V lost 5 bases, J lost 0 bases, and 4 bases stayed unmatched. CDR3 size: 15 residues. The CDR3 reads CASSRAGGNSYEQYV. The CDR3 region has the DNA TGTGCCAGCAGTCGAGCGGGAGGGAACTCCTACGAGCAGTACGTC.

This chain uses TRBV30 with TRBJ2-4; weak D call: TRBD1 (5 bases). CDR3 length: 13 residues. In germline, CDR1 is GTSNPN, CDR2 SVGIG (reference sequence). The ends were cut back, 8 bases at V and 3 bases at J, with 14 bases in the middle. Written as DNA, the CDR3 is TGTGCCCTAAGTGAAGGGGTCAAAAACATTCAGTACTTC. Its protein is CALSEGVKNIQYF.

V gene TRBV6-1 combines with J gene TRBJ2-7, with D possibly matching TRBD2 (5 bases). The V gene lost 2 bases and the J gene lost 5 bases, with 19 bases spanning the gap. Looked up from germline, CDR1 is MNHNS and CDR2 is SASEGT. The CDR3 covers 16 residues. CDR3 DNA: TGTGCCAGCAGTGAAAGGATTTCATGGGAGTTTGACGAGCAGTACGTC. Protein: CASSERISWEFDEQYV.

The chain links TRBV5-6 to TRBJ2-7, with D tentatively TRBD1 (6 bases). Germline CDR1 and CDR2: SGHDT and YYEEEE. This CDR3 comprises 19 residues. The V gene lost 1 base and the J gene lost 2 bases, with 25 bases spanning the gap. CDR3 DNA: TGTGCCAGCAGCTTGATCTATGGTCTGGGACATACGAACACCTACGAGCAGTACGTC. Residues: CASSLIYGLGHTNTYEQYV.

This chain links TRBV2 with TRBJ2-1, with TRBD1 identical over 10 bases. CDR1 and CDR2 from the germline V gene are SNHLY and FYNNEI. The ends lost 8 bases at V and 6 bases at J; junction bases unmatched: 7. This CDR3 comprises 14 residues. The CDR3 region is CASGRDRGVNEQFF. The CDR3 coding sequence is TGTGCCAGCGGCCGGGACAGGGGAGTCAATGAGCAGTTCTTC.

The rearrangement links TRBV30 to TRBJ1-1; possibly TRBD1 for D (5 bases). The CDR3 contains 16 residues. V was clipped by 3 bases and J by 2 bases, with 19 bases between them. Germline V CDR1 and CDR2: GTSNPN, SVGIG (reference sequence). CDR3 protein: CAWRQRWTSNNTEAFF. The CDR3 nucleotides are TGTGCCTGGAGGCAGAGGTGGACATCAAATAACACTGAAGCTTTCTTT.

V is TRBV21-1 and J is TRBJ2-5; no check of the table's D call, TRBD2, against the DNA was made. TRBV21-1 is termed a pseudogene. The length of the CDR3 is 13 residues. The CDR3 loop reads CARTPMREETQYF. The CDR3 DNA sequence: TGTGCCAGGACCCCCATGAGGGAGGAGACCCAGTACTTC.

The V and J genes are TRBV5-1 and TRBJ1-2; D is ambiguous. CDR3 length: 14 amino acids. In germline, CDR1 is SGHRS, CDR2 YFSETQ. V lost 5 bases to trimming and J lost 2 bases, with 13 bases between them. The CDR3 DNA follows: TGCGCCAGCAGGGAGGGAACTTCCAACTATGGCTACACCTTC. Encoded protein: CASREGTSNYGYTF.

The chain recombines TRBV4-3 with TRBJ2-1; 8 bases are shared with TRBD2. V was clipped by 4 bases and J by 0 bases; unmatched bases: 5. This CDR3 region has 16 residues. The germline V gene encodes CDR1 LGHNA and CDR2 YSLEER. The CDR3 DNA follows: TGCGCCAGCAGCCTCACCGGGACTAGCTCCTACAATGAGCAGTTCTTC. It specifies CASSLTGTSSYNEQFF.

V gene TRBV6-5 combines with J gene TRBJ2-5, with D perhaps matching TRBD1 (5 bases). V lost 0 bases and J lost 5, with 16 bases in between. The CDR3 runs 16 residues. In germline, CDR1 is MNHEY, CDR2 SVGAGI. CDR3 residues: CASSYSTGRAGETQYF. CDR3 DNA: TGTGCCAGCAGTTACTCGACCGGCAGGGCTGGGGAGACCCAGTACTTC.

The CDR3 sequence: CASSPMTGYEQYV. For the CDR3, the DNA is TGCGCCAGCAGCCCGATGACAGGATACGAGCAGTACGTC. The chain joins TRBV4-1 to TRBJ2-7; weak D call: TRBD1 (6 bases). V was cut by 4 bases and J by 4 bases, with 11 bases left in between. The CDR3 runs to 13 residues. The germline V gene has CDR1 MGHRA and CDR2 YSYEKL.

The J gene is TRBJ2-7, the V gene TRBV19; D is possibly TRBD1 (5 bases). V was clipped by 6 bases and J by 6 bases, with 12 bases between them. CDR1 is LNHDA and CDR2 is SQIVND in the germline V gene (reference sequence). This CDR3 is 12 amino acids long. In DNA, the CDR3 is TGTGCCAGTAGAAGGTCAGGGTGCGAGCAGTACGTC. It translates to CASRRSGCEQYV.

The chain has TRBV6-5 and TRBJ2-7, with 10 nucleotides matching TRBD2. CDR1 is MNHEY and CDR2 is SVGAGI in the germline V gene. Trimming cost V 0 bases and J 11 bases; bases outside gene matches: 7. CDR3 length: 14 amino acids. The CDR3 loop is CASSYSSGRPGEYV. The CDR3 DNA is TGTGCCAGCAGTTACTCTAGCGGGAGGCCCGGGGAGTACGTC.

This chain uses TRBV7-9 with TRBJ2-7; D is perhaps TRBD1 (5 bases). Trimming removed 3 bases at V and 2 bases at J, with 11 bases between. CDR3 size: 14 residues. Germline CDR1 reads SEHNR; CDR2 reads FQNEAQ (reference sequence). CDR3 in DNA: TGTGCCAGCAGCTTCATCCAGGGCCCCTACGAGCAGTACGTC. Translation: CASSFIQGPYEQYV.